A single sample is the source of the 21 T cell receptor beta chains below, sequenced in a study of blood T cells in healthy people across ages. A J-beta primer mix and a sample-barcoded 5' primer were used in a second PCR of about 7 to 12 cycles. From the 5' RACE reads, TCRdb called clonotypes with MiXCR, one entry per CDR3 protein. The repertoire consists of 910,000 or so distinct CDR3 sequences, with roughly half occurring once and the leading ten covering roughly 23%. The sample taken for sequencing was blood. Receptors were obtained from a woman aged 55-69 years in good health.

For the CDR3, the DNA is TGTGCCAGCAGTTACGTAGCGGGAGTGTACGAGCAGTACTTC. Its translation: CASSYVAGVYEQYF. The V call is TRBV12-3 or TRBV12-4, the J call TRBJ2-7, with 9 bases that match TRBD2. The junction had 5 bases not matched to a gene; V was cut back by 4 bases and J by 4 bases. The CDR3 sequence is 14 residues long.

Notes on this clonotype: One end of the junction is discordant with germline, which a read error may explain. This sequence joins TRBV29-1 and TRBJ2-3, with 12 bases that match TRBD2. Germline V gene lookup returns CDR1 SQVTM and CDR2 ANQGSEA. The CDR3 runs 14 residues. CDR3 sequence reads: CCVRTSGTPDTQYF. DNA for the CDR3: TGCTGCGTACGGACTAGCGGGACGCCAGATACGCAGTATTTT.

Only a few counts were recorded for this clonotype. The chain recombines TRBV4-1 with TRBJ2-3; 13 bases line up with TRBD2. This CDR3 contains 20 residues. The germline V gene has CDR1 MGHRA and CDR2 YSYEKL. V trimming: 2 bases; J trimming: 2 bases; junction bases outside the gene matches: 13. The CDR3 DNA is TGCGCCAGCAGCCAACGGGCCCCGGGACTAGCGGGGACCAACACAGATACGCAGTATTTT. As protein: CASSQRAPGLAGTNTDTQYF.

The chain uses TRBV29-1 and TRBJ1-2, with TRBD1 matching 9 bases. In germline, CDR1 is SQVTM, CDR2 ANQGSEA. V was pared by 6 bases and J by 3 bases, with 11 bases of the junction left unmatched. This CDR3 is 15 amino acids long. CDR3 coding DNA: TGCAGCGTCATAGTCCCGGGACAGGGAGACTATGGCTACACCTTC. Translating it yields CSVIVPGQGDYGYTF.

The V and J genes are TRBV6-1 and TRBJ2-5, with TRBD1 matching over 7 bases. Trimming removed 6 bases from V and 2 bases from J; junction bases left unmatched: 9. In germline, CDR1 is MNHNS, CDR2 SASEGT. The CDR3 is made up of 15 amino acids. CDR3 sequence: CASSWTGTAQETQYF. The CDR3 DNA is TGTGCCAGCAGCTGGACCGGGACAGCTCAAGAGACCCAGTACTTC.

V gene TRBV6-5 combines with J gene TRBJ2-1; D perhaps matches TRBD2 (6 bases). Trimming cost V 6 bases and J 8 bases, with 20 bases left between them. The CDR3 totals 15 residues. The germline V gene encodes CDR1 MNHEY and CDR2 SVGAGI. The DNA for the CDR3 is TGTGCCAGCAGCCCACGGACGGGAGCTGTATATGAGCAGTTCTTC. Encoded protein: CASSPRTGAVYEQFF.

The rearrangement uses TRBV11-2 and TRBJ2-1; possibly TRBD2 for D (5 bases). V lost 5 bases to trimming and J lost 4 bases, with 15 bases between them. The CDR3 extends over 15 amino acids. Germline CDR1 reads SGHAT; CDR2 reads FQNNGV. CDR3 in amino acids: CASSHATRAYNEQFF. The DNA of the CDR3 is TGTGCCAGCAGCCATGCAACTAGAGCTTACAATGAGCAGTTCTTC.

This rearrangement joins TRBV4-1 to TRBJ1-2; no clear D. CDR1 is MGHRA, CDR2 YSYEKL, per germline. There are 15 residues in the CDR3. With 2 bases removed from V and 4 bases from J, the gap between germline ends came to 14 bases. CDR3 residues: CASSQPKTSGYGYTF. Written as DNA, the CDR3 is TGCGCCAGCAGCCAACCCAAGACCTCGGGCTATGGCTACACCTTC.

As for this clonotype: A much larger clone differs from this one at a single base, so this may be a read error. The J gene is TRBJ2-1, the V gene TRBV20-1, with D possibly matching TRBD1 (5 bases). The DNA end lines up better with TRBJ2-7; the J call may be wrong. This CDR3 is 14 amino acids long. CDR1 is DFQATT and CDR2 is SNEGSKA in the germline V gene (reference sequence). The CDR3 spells CSARDGQSYNEQYF. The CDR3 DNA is TGCAGTGCTAGAGATGGACAATCCTACAATGAGCAGTACTTC.

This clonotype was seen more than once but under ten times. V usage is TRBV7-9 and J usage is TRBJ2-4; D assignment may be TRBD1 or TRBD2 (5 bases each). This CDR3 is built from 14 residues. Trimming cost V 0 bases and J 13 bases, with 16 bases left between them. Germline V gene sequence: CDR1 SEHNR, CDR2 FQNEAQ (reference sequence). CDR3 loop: CASSLAGDPRRQYF. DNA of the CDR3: TGTGCCAGCAGCTTAGCTGGGGACCCTCGGAGGCAGTACTTC.

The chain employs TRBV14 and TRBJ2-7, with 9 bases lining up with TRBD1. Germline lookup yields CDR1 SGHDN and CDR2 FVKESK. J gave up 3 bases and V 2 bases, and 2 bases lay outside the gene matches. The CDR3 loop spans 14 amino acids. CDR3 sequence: CASSQQGQGYEQYF. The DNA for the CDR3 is TGTGCCAGCAGCCAACAGGGACAGGGCTACGAGCAGTACTTC.

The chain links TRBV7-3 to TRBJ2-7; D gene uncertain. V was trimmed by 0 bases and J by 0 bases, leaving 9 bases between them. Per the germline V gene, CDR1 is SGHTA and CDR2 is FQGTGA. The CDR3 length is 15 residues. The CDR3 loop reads CASSLTRLSSYEQYF. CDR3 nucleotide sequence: TGTGCCAGCAGCTTAACTCGCCTGAGCTCCTACGAGCAGTACTTC.

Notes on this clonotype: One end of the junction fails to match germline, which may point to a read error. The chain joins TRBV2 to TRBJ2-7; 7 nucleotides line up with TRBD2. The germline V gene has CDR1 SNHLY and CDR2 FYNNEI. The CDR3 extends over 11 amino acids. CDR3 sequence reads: CGSGDPYEQYF. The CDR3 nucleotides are TGTGGCAGCGGGGACCCCTACGAGCAGTACTTC.

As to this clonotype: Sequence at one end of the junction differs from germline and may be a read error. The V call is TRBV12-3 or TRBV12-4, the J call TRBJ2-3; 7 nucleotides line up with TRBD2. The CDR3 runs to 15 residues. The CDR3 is CTSSQSGVNADTQYF. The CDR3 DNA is TGTACCAGCAGCCAGAGCGGGGTCAACGCAGATACGCAGTATTTT.

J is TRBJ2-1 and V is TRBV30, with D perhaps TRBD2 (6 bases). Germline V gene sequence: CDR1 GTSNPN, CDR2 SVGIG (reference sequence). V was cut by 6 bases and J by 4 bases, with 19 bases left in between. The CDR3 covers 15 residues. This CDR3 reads CACKSGSGPYNEQFF. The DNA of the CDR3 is TGTGCCTGCAAGTCTGGTAGCGGTCCATACAATGAGCAGTTCTTC. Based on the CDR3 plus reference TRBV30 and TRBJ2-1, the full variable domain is SQTIHQWPATLVQPVGSPLSLECTVEGTSNPNLYWYRQAAGRGLQLLFYSVGIGQISSEVPQNLSASRPQDRQFILSSKKLLLSDSGFYLCACKSGSGPYNEQFFGPGTRLTVL.

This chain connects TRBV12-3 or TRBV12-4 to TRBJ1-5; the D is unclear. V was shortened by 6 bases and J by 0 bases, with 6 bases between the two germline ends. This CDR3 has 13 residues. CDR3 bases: TGTGCCAGCAGGGCGGGTAGCAATCAGCCCCAGCATTTT. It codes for CASRAGSNQPQHF.

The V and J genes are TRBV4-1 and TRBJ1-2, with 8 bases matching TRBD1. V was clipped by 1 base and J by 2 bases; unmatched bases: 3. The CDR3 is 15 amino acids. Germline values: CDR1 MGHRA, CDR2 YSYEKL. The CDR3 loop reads CASSQVPGGNYGYTF. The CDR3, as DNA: TGCGCCAGCAGCCAAGTCCCAGGGGGCAACTATGGCTACACCTTC.

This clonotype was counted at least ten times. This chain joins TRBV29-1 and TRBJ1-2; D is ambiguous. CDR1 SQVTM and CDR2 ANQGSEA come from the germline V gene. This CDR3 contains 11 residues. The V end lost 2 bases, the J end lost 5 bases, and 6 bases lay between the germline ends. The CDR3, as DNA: TGCAGCGTTGAATCGCGATATGGCTACACCTTC. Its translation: CSVESRYGYTF.

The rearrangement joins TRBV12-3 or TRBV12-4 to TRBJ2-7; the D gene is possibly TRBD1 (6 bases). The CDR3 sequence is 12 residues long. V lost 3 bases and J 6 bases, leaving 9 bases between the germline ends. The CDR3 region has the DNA TGTGCCAGCAGTTTCTTCAGGGGCGAGCAGTACTTC. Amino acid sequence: CASSFFRGEQYF.

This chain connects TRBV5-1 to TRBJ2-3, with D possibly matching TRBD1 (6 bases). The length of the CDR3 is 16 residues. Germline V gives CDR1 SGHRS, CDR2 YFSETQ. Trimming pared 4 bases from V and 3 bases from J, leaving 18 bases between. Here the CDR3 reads CASSGGRGDGTDTQYF. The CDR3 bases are TGCGCCAGCAGCGGGGGCCGTGGGGATGGGACAGATACGCAGTATTTT.

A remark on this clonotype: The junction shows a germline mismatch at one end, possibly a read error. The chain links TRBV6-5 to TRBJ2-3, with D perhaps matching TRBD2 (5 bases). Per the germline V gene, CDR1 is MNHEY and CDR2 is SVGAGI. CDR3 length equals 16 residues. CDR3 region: CTSSYMGAGSTDTQYF. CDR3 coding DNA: TGTACCAGCAGTTACATGGGAGCAGGAAGCACAGATACGCAGTATTTT.